A selection of T cell receptor beta chains follows, all from one sample in a study of blood T cell repertoires in COVID-19. Here immunoSEQ multiplex PCR was the method, and the copy in TCRdb shows in-frame clones only, minus some. The data show 70,000 to 85,000 clones, 83% seen once. Sequencing was carried out using peripheral blood. All receptors come from a man of 80 years or more with active or convalescent COVID-19. Each CDR3 is given with its conserved first and last residue. D genes are given only for firm matches. Some rows have no size entry. The others give once, few or many, or a class for an expanded clone.

>TRBJ1-5|.|TRBV5-8|16|TRBD1
CASSLLQGNRNQPQHF
TGTGCCAGCAGCTTGTTACAGGGGAATCGCAATCAGCCCCAGCATTTT
>TRBJ2-2|.|TRBV4-3|15|.
CASSQDGTLGGELFF
TGCGCCAGCAGCCAGGACGGGACTCTCGGGGGGGAGCTGTTTTTT
>TRBJ1-1|.|TRBV6-5|13|.
CASSRATNTEAFF
TGTGCCAGCAGTCGAGCTACGAACACTGAAGCTTTCTTT
>TRBJ1-5|.|TRBV18|14|TRBD1
CASSPDRPNQPQHF
TGTGCCAGCTCACCGGACAGGCCCAATCAGCCCCAGCATTTT
>TRBJ2-3|.|TRBV19|15|TRBD2
CASSILGGAVDTQYF
TGTGCCAGTAGTATACTCGGGGGGGCCGTAGATACGCAGTATTTT
>TRBJ1-5|.|TRBV27|13|.
CASSARENQPQHF
TGTGCCAGCAGTGCCAGGGAAAATCAGCCCCAGCATTTT
>TRBJ2-5|.|TRBV4-2|19|TRBD2
CASSQERLVTSGTQETQYF
TGTGCCAGCAGCCAAGAACGTCTGGTGACTAGCGGGACCCAAGAGACCCAGTACTTC
>TRBJ1-2|.|TRBV30|12|.
CAWRGDLGGYTF
TGTGCCTGGAGGGGAGACCTGGGGGGCTACACCTTC
>TRBJ1-6|once|TRBV28|14|.
CASSLVQGDSPLHF
TGTGCCAGCAGTTTAGTACAGGGAGATTCACCCCTCCACTTT
>TRBJ2-2|.|TRBV7-2|16|.
CASSVRKGAGTGELFF
TGTGCCAGCAGCGTCCGAAAGGGGGCGGGAACCGGGGAGCTGTTTTTT
>TRBJ1-2|.|TRBV30|14|.
CAWTPDEGNYGYTF
TGTGCCTGGACCCCCGATGAGGGAAACTATGGCTACACCTTC
>TRBJ1-1|.|TRBV9|13|.
CASSPGVLGEAFF
TGTGCCAGCAGCCCGGGTGTTTTAGGTGAAGCTTTCTTT
>TRBJ1-2|.|TRBV4-2|15|TRBD1
CASSQDLGTGYGYTF
TGTGCCAGCAGCCAAGATCTGGGGACAGGGTATGGCTACACCTTC
>TRBJ1-2|.|TRBV7-6|16|TRBD1
CASSWAGTGEFGGYTF
TGTGCCAGCAGCTGGGCTGGGACAGGGGAGTTTGGTGGCTACACCTTC
>TRBJ1-4|.|TRBV3-1/TRBV3-2|15|TRBD1
CASSRGQGLNEKLFF
TGTGCCAGCAGCCGAGGACAGGGACTTAATGAAAAACTGTTTTTT
>TRBJ2-7|.|TRBV3-1/TRBV3-2|17|TRBD1
CASSQVVPTGSSYEQYF
TGTGCCAGCAGCCAAGTAGTCCCGACAGGGTCATCCTACGAGCAGTACTTC
>TRBJ2-3|.|TRBV19|16|TRBD2
CASSIGASGSRDTQYF
TGTGCCAGTAGTATAGGGGCTAGCGGGAGTCGGGATACGCAGTATTTT
>TRBJ2-7|.|TRBV6-1|14|.
CASSEIQVLYEQYF
TGTGCCAGCAGTGAAATCCAGGTCCTCTACGAGCAGTACTTC
>TRBJ2-1|.|TRBV7-9|16|TRBD1
CASSRGTLTGGGEQFF
TGTGCCAGCAGTCGAGGAACCTTAACAGGGGGCGGTGAGCAGTTCTTC
>TRBJ2-7|.|TRBV28|14|.
CASTPSQGRYEQYF
TGTGCCAGCACCCCATCCCAGGGCCGATACGAGCAGTACTTC
>TRBJ1-1|.|TRBV30|13|TRBD1
CAYSDRLNTEAFF
TGTGCCTATTCGGACAGGCTGAACACTGAAGCTTTCTTT
>TRBJ2-7|.|TRBV5-4|14|.
CASSPGQRFGEQYF
TGTGCCAGCAGCCCCGGACAGAGGTTCGGGGAGCAGTACTTC
>TRBJ1-2|.|TRBV4-3|13|.
CASSQDRATSYTF
TGCGCCAGCAGCCAAGATCGCGCCACCAGCTACACCTTC